This T cell receptor beta chain was found in a study of blood T cell repertoires in COVID-19. This clone was detected a few times. TCRdb keeps only in-frame clones here, not all; method: immunoSEQ multiplex PCR. The sample lists 100,000 or so clones; approximately 86% were seen once. This sequence originates from a woman aged 45-65 years who had recovered from COVID-19. The sequenced sample consisted of PBMCs or T cells enriched from blood (not recorded which).

This CDR3 reads CASSIGGATGDKPQHF. The CDR3 DNA reads TGTGCCAGTAGTATAGGAGGGGCGACAGGTGATAAGCCCCAGCATTTT. The V call is TRBV19, the J call TRBJ1-5; D possibly corresponds to TRBD1 (6 bases). The CDR3 covers 16 residues. Trimming shortened V by 1 base and J by 8 bases, and 18 bases separated the two germline ends. Per germline, CDR1 LNHDA and CDR2 SQIVND (reference sequence).